This TCR beta chain derives from a study of T cells after yellow fever vaccination. Each CDR3 protein gets one entry after TCRdb re-called the 5' RACE reads with MiXCR. The data show roughly 310,000 distinct CDR3 sequences, approximately 9% seen once. This clonotype was counted between two and nine times. The CDR3 covers 12 residues. Germline V gene lookup returns CDR1 SGHNT and CDR2 YYREEE (reference sequence). V was pared by 3 bases and J by 2 bases, with 6 bases between. This chain joins TRBV5-4 and TRBJ2-7; tentative D call: TRBD2 (6 bases). The sequencing used PBMCs, collected on the day of the first yellow fever vaccination. The sequence derives from a man aged 18 to 35 who received the YFV17D yellow fever vaccine. CDR3 coding DNA: TGTGCCAGCAGCTGGGGGGCCTACGAGCAGTACTTC. Its translation: CASSWGAYEQYF.